This T cell receptor (beta chain) was documented in a study of blood T cells in healthy people across ages. Study context: T cells yielded about one barcoded beta molecule per two cells through template switching.

Together with a sample-barcoded 5' primer, a J-beta primer mix was included in a second PCR lasting roughly 6 to 12 cycles. TCRdb called the 5' RACE reads again in MiXCR, with one record for every CDR3 protein. The sample holds about 570,000 distinct CDR3 sequences, 27% seen once. Each sample had at least 6.5 million PBMCs isolated. Study-wide results and caveats: More naive CD4+ cells and higher diversity were found in long-lived than in aged donors. Naive T cell percentage showed a strong correlation with TCR beta diversity.

Concerning this clonotype itself: Its specificity is unknown.

Trimming took off 3 bases at V and 11 bases at J, with 16 bases between the two ends. This CDR3 has 13 amino acids. In germline, CDR1 is KGHSH, CDR2 LQKENI. The receptor's source is a woman aged 65 to 85 in good health. The chain carries TRBV18 and TRBJ2-5; either TRBD1 or TRBD2 may fit D (5 bases each). Sequenced input: blood. DNA for the CDR3: TGTGCCAGCTCACCTTCCAGGGAGAGGGAGCAGTACTTC. Translating gives CASSPSREREQYF.